The next 3 T cell receptor beta chains were all read from a single sample in a study of blood T cell repertoires in COVID-19. Repertoires were generated with immunoSEQ multiplex PCR, while TCRdb's copy carries only in-frame clones and drops some. The sample consists of more than 80,000 clones, 87% of them appearing once. Sample: peripheral blood. These receptors came from an older woman with COVID-19, enrolled during active disease.

This clone has just one count. CDR3 amino acids: CASSYSGGNTIYF. For the CDR3, the DNA is TGTGCCAGCAGTTACTCTGGCGGAAACACCATATATTTT. The chain links TRBV6-5 to TRBJ1-3; no clear D. V was trimmed by 0 bases and J by 4 bases, leaving 4 bases between them. The CDR3 has 13 residues. CDR1 is MNHEY, CDR2 SVGAGI, per germline.

The V call is TRBV14, the J call TRBJ1-2, with 8 nucleotides matching TRBD1. This CDR3 has 14 amino acids. CDR1 and CDR2 from the germline V gene are SGHDN and FVKESK. J lost 5 bases, V lost 8 bases, and 10 bases had no gene match. The chain's CDR3 is CASAPDRGQYGYTF. CDR3 bases: TGTGCCAGCGCCCCCGACAGGGGCCAATATGGCTACACCTTC.

This chain connects TRBV11-2 to TRBJ1-1; D is perhaps TRBD1 (5 bases). V was pared by 3 bases and J by 8 bases, with 10 bases between. Germline-derived CDR1 and CDR2 are SGHAT and FQNNGV. The CDR3 runs 12 residues. Written as DNA, the CDR3 is TGTGCCAGCAGCTTCGGTACAGGAGAAGCTTTCTTT. Its protein is CASSFGTGEAFF.